These 18 T cell receptor beta chains share one sample of origin, sequenced in a study of T cell responses to AZD1222 COVID-19 vaccine (dated by TCRdb to about 2021). The library was produced with the immunoSEQ multiplex PCR assay. TCRdb re-hosts the immuneACCESS table, in-frame sequences only. Its copies lack some clones; in the studies checked, an unresolved V gene accounts for under half of them, and the cause for the rest is not known. In this sample the table shows around 150,000 clones, roughly nine tenths of which occur a single time. The ten largest make up about 7.5% of the sample. The time point label, as the study defines it: about 28 days (+/-7) after the second vaccine dose. The treatment or condition label for this specimen denotes: meningococcal conjugate vaccine given as trial control. The source material was peripheral blood, sampled 28 days after the second dose of the MenACWY control vaccine. The origin of the receptors is an adult who received the MenACWY meningococcal vaccine as a control.

The chain joins TRBV3-1 (or the pseudogene TRBV3-2) to TRBJ2-7; no firm D call. Germline assignment: CDR1 LGHDT and CDR2 YNNKEL (reference sequence). The CDR3 covers 13 residues. Trimming stripped 4 bases from V and 2 bases from J, with 9 bases between. The CDR3 spells CASSLTCTYEQYF. The DNA of the CDR3 is TGTGCCAGCAGCCTGACTTGTACCTACGAGCAGTACTTC.

The chain employs TRBV29-1 and TRBJ2-5; no clear D. Germline V gives CDR1 SQVTM, CDR2 ANQGSEA. The ends were cut back, 2 bases at V and 7 bases at J, with 8 bases in the middle. This CDR3 spans 11 amino acids. CDR3: CSVELDTTQYF. CDR3 nucleotide sequence: TGCAGCGTTGAATTGGATACGACCCAGTACTTC.

In its sample, this clone was seen once. This chain links TRBV24-1 with TRBJ2-1, with TRBD1 identical over 7 bases. CDR3 length: 14 residues. V shed 4 bases, J shed 7 bases, and the junction held 6 bases outside the gene matches. CDR1 is KGHDR and CDR2 is SFDVKD in the germline V gene. The CDR3 DNA is TGTGCCACCAGTGAAGCCAACAGGGGAAATGAGCAGTTCTTC. Translation gives CATSEANRGNEQFF.

The V gene is TRBV3-1 (or the pseudogene TRBV3-2), the J gene TRBJ2-1; TRBD1 agrees at 9 bases. V shed 4 bases, J shed 4 bases, and the junction held 5 bases outside the gene matches. The CDR3 is 15 residues long. Per germline, CDR1 LGHDT and CDR2 YNNKEL (reference sequence). The CDR3 DNA is TGTGCCAGCAGCCTCACAGGGGGCGTTTACAATGAGCAGTTCTTC. Residues: CASSLTGGVYNEQFF.

The chain links TRBV6-5 to TRBJ1-3; 7 nucleotides agree with TRBD1. The CDR3 is 15 amino acids. Germline-derived CDR1 and CDR2 are MNHEY and SVGAGI. V dropped 4 bases and J dropped 0; count of bases not matched to a gene: 3. Written as DNA, the CDR3 is TGTGCCAGCAGTTCTACAGGGGCCTCTGGAAACACCATATATTTT. Its translation: CASSSTGASGNTIYF.

Only a few counts were recorded for this clone. The chain couples TRBV7-9 to TRBJ2-3; no definite D call. The CDR3 covers 15 residues. Per the germline V gene, CDR1 is SEHNR and CDR2 is FQNEAQ (reference sequence). Trimming removed 8 bases from V and 1 base from J, with 16 bases in between. CDR3: CASLDSLTGTDTQYF. In nucleotides, the CDR3 is TGTGCCAGCCTAGACTCTCTCACGGGCACAGATACGCAGTATTTT.

The chain combines TRBV7-3 with TRBJ1-1; D uncertain. The CDR3 is made up of 14 amino acids. V was clipped by 2 bases and J by 11 bases, with 18 bases between them. From germline, CDR1 is SGHTA and CDR2 FQGTGA. DNA for the CDR3: TGTGCCAGCAGCTTAGGAGACGGGAGACACGAGGCTTTCTTT. Amino acids: CASSLGDGRHEAFF.

The chain is built from TRBV6-6 and TRBJ1-2; 9 nucleotides align to TRBD1. Germline V CDR1 and CDR2: MNHNY, SVGAGI (reference sequence). This CDR3 has 14 amino acids. V shed 6 bases and J 2 bases; nucleotides not matched to a gene: 4. CDR3 DNA sequence: TGTGCCAGCAGCGCCACAGGGGGCAACTATGGCTACACCTTC. Protein: CASSATGGNYGYTF.

This chain links TRBV6-1 with TRBJ1-1; D might be TRBD1 (5 bases). The V end was cut by 3 bases, the J end by 1 base, with 12 bases between. CDR1 and CDR2 (germline): MNHNS, SASEGT. This CDR3 contains 15 residues. In DNA, the CDR3 is TGTGCCAGCAGTGACCACGACAGTACGAACACTGAAGCTTTCTTT. As protein: CASSDHDSTNTEAFF.

The chain recombines TRBV5-1 with TRBJ2-7, with D possibly matching TRBD2 (5 bases). The V and J ends lost 3 bases and 5 bases respectively, with 6 bases between them. Germline-derived CDR1 and CDR2 are SGHRS and YFSETQ. This CDR3 is built from 11 residues. The CDR3: CASSSGDEQYF. Here the CDR3 DNA reads TGCGCCAGCAGCTCCGGGGACGAGCAGTACTTC.

J is TRBJ2-1 and V is TRBV6-4; 10 bases are a match to TRBD1. Looked up from germline, CDR1 is MRHNA and CDR2 is SNTAGT. The CDR3 consists of 15 residues. J was trimmed by 5 bases and V by 0 bases; bases with no gene match: 1. The CDR3 coding sequence is TGTGCCAGCAGTGACTCGACAGGGGGCCACAATGAGCAGTTCTTC. The encoded protein is CASSDSTGGHNEQFF.

The chain joins TRBV24-1 to TRBJ2-1, with D possibly being TRBD1 (5 bases). CDR3 size: 18 residues. Trimming took off 3 bases at V and 7 bases at J, with 24 bases between the two ends. Germline CDR1 KGHDR, CDR2 SFDVKD. In DNA, the CDR3 is TGTGCCACCAGTGATAGTACAGGTATACCCACTGGAACAAATGAGCAGTTCTTC. The encoded protein is CATSDSTGIPTGTNEQFF.

This clone was detected only a few times. The chain combines TRBV7-8 with TRBJ2-5; D remains ambiguous. The germline CDR1 and CDR2 sequences are SGHVS and FQNEAQ. CDR3 size: 12 residues. V was clipped by 3 bases and J by 5 bases, with 7 bases between them. CDR3 protein: CASSFLVETQYF. The CDR3 DNA reads TGTGCCAGCAGCTTCCTGGTTGAGACCCAGTACTTC.

The rearrangement joins TRBV27 to TRBJ2-7, with D possibly TRBD1 on 5 matching bases. V was cut by 6 bases and J by 2 bases, with 14 bases left in between. Germline V gene sequence: CDR1 MNHEY, CDR2 SMNVEV (reference sequence). The CDR3 sequence is 14 residues long. In nucleotides, the CDR3 is TGTGCCAGCAGCCCCAGGACACTAACCTACGAGCAGTACTTC. Translated, it gives CASSPRTLTYEQYF.

The chain joins TRBV6-5 to TRBJ2-7; D gene uncertain. This CDR3 region has 14 residues. From germline, CDR1 is MNHEY and CDR2 SVGAGI. V was cut by 6 bases and J by 1 base, with 13 bases left in between. CDR3 DNA: TGTGCCAGCAGGTCTGGTCTTGGGTCCTACGAGCAGTACTTC. Amino acids: CASRSGLGSYEQYF.

The chain joins TRBV28 to TRBJ2-5, with D possibly being TRBD2 (6 bases). CDR3 length: 16 residues. V shed 4 bases and J shed 4 bases, with 19 bases lying between them. Germline assignment: CDR1 MDHEN and CDR2 SYDVKM. CDR3 amino acids: CASSSPLGGMGETQYF. The CDR3 DNA is TGTGCCAGCAGTTCACCTCTAGGCGGGATGGGAGAGACCCAGTACTTC. Using reference TRBV28 and TRBJ2-5 for the parts outside the CDR3, the full variable domain is DVKVTQSSRYLVKRTGEKVFLECVQDMDHENMFWYRQDPGLGLRLIYFSYDVKMKEKGDIPEGYSVSREKKERFSLILESASTNQTSMYLCASSSPLGGMGETQYFGPGTRLLVL.

The CDR3 nucleotides are TGTGCCAGCAGCTTAGAACTAGCGGGAGTGGGCAATGAGCAGTTCTTC. This gives the protein CASSLELAGVGNEQFF. This chain joins TRBV7-2 and TRBJ2-1, with 11 bases identical to TRBD2. The CDR3 sequence is 16 residues long. The germline V gene encodes CDR1 SGHTA and CDR2 FQGNSA. Trimming removed 1 base from V and 6 bases from J; junction bases left unmatched: 5.

The chain employs TRBV11-3 and TRBJ1-5; D is perhaps TRBD1 (6 bases). In germline, CDR1 is SGHNT, CDR2 YENEEA. Trimming removed 6 bases at V and 5 bases at J, with 14 bases between. The CDR3 spans 14 residues. The CDR3: CASRPKGGDQPQHF. For the CDR3, the DNA is TGTGCCAGCAGACCTAAAGGGGGGGATCAGCCCCAGCATTTT. Complete variable domain (other parts from reference TRBV11-3 and TRBJ1-5): EAGVVQSPRYKIIEKKQPVAFWCNPISGHNTLYWYLQNLGQGPELLIRYENEEAVDDSQLPKDRFSAERLKGVDSTLKIQPAELGDSAVYLCASRPKGGDQPQHFGDGTRLSIL.